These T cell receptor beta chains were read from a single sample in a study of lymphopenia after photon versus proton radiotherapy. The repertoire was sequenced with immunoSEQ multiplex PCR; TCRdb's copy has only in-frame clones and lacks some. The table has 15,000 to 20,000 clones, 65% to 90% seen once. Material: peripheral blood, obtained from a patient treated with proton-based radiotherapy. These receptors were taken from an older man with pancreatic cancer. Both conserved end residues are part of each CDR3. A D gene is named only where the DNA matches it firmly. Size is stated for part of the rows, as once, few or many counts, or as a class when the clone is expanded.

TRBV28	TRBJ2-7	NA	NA	CASRRTAPTYEQYF	TGTGCCAGCAGGAGGACTGCCCCTACCTACGAGCAGTACTTC
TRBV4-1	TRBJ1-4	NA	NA	CASSQWRNEKLFF	TGCGCCAGCAGCCAGTGGAGGAATGAAAAACTGTTTTTT
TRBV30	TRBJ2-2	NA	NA	CAWSVMETGELFF	TGTGCCTGGAGTGTAATGGAAACCGGGGAGCTGTTTTTT
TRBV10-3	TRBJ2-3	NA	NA	CAISDRLGPDTQYF	TGTGCCATCAGTGACAGGCTGGGGCCAGATACGCAGTATTTT
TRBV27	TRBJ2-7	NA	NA	CASRPGPGNEQYF	TGTGCCAGCAGGCCTGGACCCGGGAACGAGCAGTACTTC
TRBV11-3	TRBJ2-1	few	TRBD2	CASSPSGTSVYNEQFF	TGTGCCAGCAGCCCATCAGGGACTAGCGTTTACAATGAGCAGTTCTTC
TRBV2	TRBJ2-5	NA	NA	CASSPGSIRGTQYF	TGTGCCAGCAGTCCCGGGTCCATTCGGGGGACCCAGTACTTC
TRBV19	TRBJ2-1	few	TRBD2	CASSTLAGSYNEQFF	TGTGCCAGTAGTACCCTAGCGGGGTCCTACAATGAGCAGTTCTTC
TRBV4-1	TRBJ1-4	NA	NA	CASSRQEINEKLFF	TGCGCCAGCAGTCGACAGGAGATTAATGAAAAACTGTTTTTT
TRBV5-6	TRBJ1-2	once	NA	CASRGHIREDYGYTF	TGTGCCAGCAGGGGACACATTAGAGAAGACTATGGCTACACCTTC
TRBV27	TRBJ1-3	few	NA	CASSSSGVGNTIYF	TGTGCCAGCAGTTCCTCAGGTGTTGGAAACACCATATATTTT
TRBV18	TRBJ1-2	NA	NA	CASSPNENYGYTF	TGTGCCAGCTCACCAAACGAAAACTATGGCTACACCTTC
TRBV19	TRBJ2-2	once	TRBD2	CASSRGTSGTGTGELFF	TGTGCCAGTAGTAGGGGGACTAGCGGCACGGGTACCGGGGAGCTGTTTTTT
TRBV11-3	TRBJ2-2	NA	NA	CASSLSNTGELFF	TGTGCCAGCAGCTTATCCAACACCGGGGAGCTGTTTTTT
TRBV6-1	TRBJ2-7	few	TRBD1	CASSQDRVYEQYF	TGTGCCAGCAGTCAGGACAGGGTGTACGAGCAGTACTTC
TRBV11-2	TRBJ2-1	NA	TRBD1	CASSLEGQGYNEQFF	TGTGCCAGCAGCTTAGAGGGACAGGGCTACAATGAGCAGTTCTTC
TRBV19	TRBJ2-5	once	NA	CASSRRALRGETQYF	TGTGCCAGTAGTAGGCGGGCCCTACGGGGCGAGACCCAGTACTTC
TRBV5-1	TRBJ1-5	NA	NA	CASRKTDNSNQPQHF	TGCGCCAGCCGAAAGACTGACAATAGCAATCAGCCCCAGCATTTT
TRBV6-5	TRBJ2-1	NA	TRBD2	CASSYFREGRNEQFF	TGTGCCAGCAGTTACTTCAGGGAGGGACGCAATGAGCAGTTCTTC
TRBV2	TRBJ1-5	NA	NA	CASRQIGAGISNQPQHF	TGTGCCAGCAGGCAGATCGGGGCAGGAATTAGCAATCAGCCCCAGCATTTT
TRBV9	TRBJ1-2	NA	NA	CASSERDQRYGYTF	TGTGCCAGCAGCGAGCGGGACCAGAGGTATGGCTACACCTTC
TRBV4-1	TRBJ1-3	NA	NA	CASSLAWGNTIYF	TGCGCCAGCAGCCTCGCATGGGGAAACACCATATATTTT
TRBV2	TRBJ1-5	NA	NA	CASTPGGGNQPQHF	TGTGCCAGCACCCCCGGGGGCGGGAATCAGCCCCAGCATTTT
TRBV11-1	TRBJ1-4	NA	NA	CASSSTWSPNEKLFF	TGTGCCAGCAGCTCGACTTGGAGTCCTAATGAAAAACTGTTTTTT
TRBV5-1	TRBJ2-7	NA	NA	CASRPNTGNEQYF	TGCGCCAGCAGGCCAAACACAGGGAACGAGCAGTACTTC
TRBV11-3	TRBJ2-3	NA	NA	CASSLSGRTDTQYF	TGTGCCAGCAGCTTATCTGGTCGCACAGATACGCAGTATTTT
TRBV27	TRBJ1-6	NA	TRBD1	CASSYLQGASSPLHF	TGTGCCAGCAGTTATTTGCAGGGGGCCTCTTCACCCCTCCACTTT
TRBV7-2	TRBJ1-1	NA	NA	CASSLAELRGTEAFF	TGTGCCAGCAGCTTAGCCGAATTGAGGGGAACTGAAGCTTTCTTT
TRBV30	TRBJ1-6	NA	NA	CAWRGVRSYNSPLHF	TGTGCCTGGAGGGGGGTCCGCTCCTATAATTCACCCCTCCACTTT
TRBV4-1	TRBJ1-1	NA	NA	CASSHDSGTGSATEAFF	TGCGCCAGCAGCCACGATTCCGGGACCGGATCTGCCACTGAAGCTTTCTTT
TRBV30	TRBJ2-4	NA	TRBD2	CAWAKGTSGSPNIQYF	TGTGCCTGGGCCAAGGGTACTAGCGGCTCACCCAACATTCAGTACTTC
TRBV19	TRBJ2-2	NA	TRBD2	CASSPREGWAGELFF	TGTGCCAGTAGTCCCCGGGAGGGCTGGGCCGGGGAGCTGTTTTTT
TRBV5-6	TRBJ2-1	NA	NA	CASSQDLQGYEQFF	TGTGCCAGCAGCCAAGATTTACAGGGCTATGAGCAGTTCTTC
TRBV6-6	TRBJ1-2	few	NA	CASKTDANYGYTF	TGTGCCAGCAAGACCGACGCTAACTATGGCTACACCTTC
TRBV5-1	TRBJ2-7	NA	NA	CASSSRGSEQYF	TGCGCCAGCAGCTCAAGAGGGAGCGAGCAGTACTTC
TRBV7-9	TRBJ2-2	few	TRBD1	CASSLKQGDTGELFF	TGTGCCAGCAGCTTAAAACAGGGGGACACCGGGGAGCTGTTTTTT
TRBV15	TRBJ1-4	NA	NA	CATSRDGGPNEKLFF	TGTGCCACCAGCAGAGATGGGGGCCCTAATGAAAAACTGTTTTTT
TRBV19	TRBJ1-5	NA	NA	CASSIESNQPQHF	TGTGCCAGTAGTATAGAAAGCAATCAGCCCCAGCATTTT
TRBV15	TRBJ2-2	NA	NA	CATSTGPRETGELFF	TGTGCCACCAGCACCGGCCCCCGAGAGACCGGGGAGCTGTTTTTT